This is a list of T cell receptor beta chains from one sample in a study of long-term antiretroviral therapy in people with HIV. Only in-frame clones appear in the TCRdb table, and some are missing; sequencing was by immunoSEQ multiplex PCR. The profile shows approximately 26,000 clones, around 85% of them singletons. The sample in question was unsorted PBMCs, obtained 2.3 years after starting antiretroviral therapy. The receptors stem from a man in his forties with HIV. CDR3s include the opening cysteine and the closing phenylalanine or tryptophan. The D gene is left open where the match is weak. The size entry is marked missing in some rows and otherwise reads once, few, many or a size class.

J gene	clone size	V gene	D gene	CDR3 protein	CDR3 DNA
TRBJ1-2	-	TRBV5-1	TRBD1	CASSPGTGEGYTF	TGCGCCAGCAGCCCCGGGACAGGGGAAGGCTACACCTTC
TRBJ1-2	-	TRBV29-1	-	CSVPGHRNYGYTF	TGCAGCGTCCCAGGGCACCGCAACTATGGCTACACCTTC
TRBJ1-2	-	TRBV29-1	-	CSVVRQSASYGYTF	TGCAGCGTTGTACGACAGAGTGCGAGCTATGGCTACACCTTC
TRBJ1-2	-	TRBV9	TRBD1	CASSTGAVGYGYTF	TGTGCCAGCAGCACAGGGGCCGTTGGGTATGGCTACACCTTC
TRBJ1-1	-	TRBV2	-	CASSEQLAAAEAFF	TGTGCCAGCAGTGAACAGCTCGCGGCGGCTGAAGCTTTCTTT
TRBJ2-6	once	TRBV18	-	CASSPLTHSGANVLTF	TGTGCCAGCTCACCACTTACTCACTCTGGGGCCAACGTCCTGACTTTC
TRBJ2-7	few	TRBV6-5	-	CASSFSFSGEQYF	TGTGCCAGCAGTTTCTCCTTTAGTGGGGAGCAGTACTTC
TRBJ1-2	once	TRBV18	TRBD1	CASSPQNRGNYGYTF	TGTGCCAGCTCACCACAGAACAGGGGTAACTATGGCTACACCTTC
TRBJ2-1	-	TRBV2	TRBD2	CASLQGGLAVGNEQFF	TGTGCCAGCTTACAGGGGGGACTAGCGGTAGGGAATGAGCAGTTCTTC
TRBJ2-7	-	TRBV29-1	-	CSVARDRTYEQYF	TGCAGCGTCGCCCGGGACCGGACCTACGAGCAGTACTTC
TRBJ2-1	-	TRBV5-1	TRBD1	CASSTGQALNEQFF	TGCGCCAGCAGCACGGGACAGGCCTTAAATGAGCAGTTCTTC
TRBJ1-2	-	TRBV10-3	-	CAISESTDYGYTF	TGTGCCATCAGTGAGTCGACAGACTATGGCTACACCTTC
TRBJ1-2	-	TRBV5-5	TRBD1	CASSQDRGYTF	TGTGCCAGCAGCCAGGACAGGGGCTACACCTTC
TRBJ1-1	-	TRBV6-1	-	CASSVGGGLVYTEAFF	TGTGCCAGCAGTGTGGGAGGGGGGTTGGTGTACACTGAAGCTTTCTTT
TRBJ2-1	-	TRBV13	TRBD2	CASSHGTSGSTHYYNEQFF	TGTGCCAGCAGCCACGGGACTAGCGGGAGCACACATTACTACAATGAGCAGTTCTTC
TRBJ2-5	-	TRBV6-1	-	CASSFNRGSQETQYF	TGTGCCAGCAGTTTCAACCGCGGGTCGCAAGAGACCCAGTACTTC
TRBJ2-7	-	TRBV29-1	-	CSVGSGGDEQYF	TGCAGCGTTGGTTCAGGGGGGGACGAGCAGTACTTC
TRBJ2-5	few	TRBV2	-	CASSAPTDPQETQYF	TGTGCCAGCAGTGCTCCAACAGACCCCCAAGAGACCCAGTACTTC
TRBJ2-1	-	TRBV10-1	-	CASSDLGHHEQFF	TGCGCCAGCAGTGACCTCGGCCACCATGAGCAGTTCTTC
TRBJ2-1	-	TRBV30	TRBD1	CAWSTGGRSEQFF	TGTGCCTGGAGTACAGGGGGGAGGTCTGAGCAGTTCTTC
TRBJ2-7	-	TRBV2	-	CASDSGTLSYEQYF	TGTGCCTCAGACTCCGGGACCTTATCCTACGAGCAGTACTTC
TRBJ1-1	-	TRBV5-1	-	CASSLRGGGRDPGWTNTEAFF	TGCGCCAGCAGCTTGAGGGGAGGTGGTAGGGATCCCGGGTGGACGAACACTGAAGCTTTCTTT
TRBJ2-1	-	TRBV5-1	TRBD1	CASSLQGQGVGGEQFF	TGCGCCAGCAGCTTGCAGGGACAGGGGGTCGGAGGTGAGCAGTTCTTC
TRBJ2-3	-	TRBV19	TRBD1	CASSIRQGHTDTQYF	TGTGCCAGTAGTATCCGACAGGGTCACACAGATACGCAGTATTTT
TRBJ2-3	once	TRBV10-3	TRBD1	CAISDWYRGPDTQYF	TGTGCCATCAGTGATTGGTACAGGGGGCCGGATACGCAGTATTTT
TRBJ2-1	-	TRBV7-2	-	CASSLVGTSYNEQFF	TGTGCCAGCAGCTTAGTTGGGACCTCTTACAATGAGCAGTTCTTC
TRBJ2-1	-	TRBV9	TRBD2	CASSAGLAGPPSNEQFF	TGTGCCAGCAGCGCCGGACTAGCGGGGCCTCCCTCCAATGAGCAGTTCTTC